This passage covers 2 T cell receptor beta chains from one sample sequenced in a study of OX40 agonist ivuxolimab in advanced cancers. Only in-frame clones appear in the TCRdb table, and some are missing; sequencing was by immunoSEQ multiplex PCR. There are approximately 44,000 clones in the sample; roughly nine tenths occur only once, and around 31% lies in the top ten. The specimen was CD4+ or CD8+ T cells sorted from blood, collected in a trial of the OX40 agonist ivuxolimab. The receptors originated from an adult with an advanced solid tumor such as melanoma, head and neck, liver or kidney cancer.

The rearrangement joins TRBV13 to TRBJ2-3, with 12 bases lining up with TRBD2. Germline V CDR1 and CDR2: PRHDT, FYEKMQ (reference sequence). J was trimmed by 4 bases and V by 4 bases; bases with no gene match: 9. This CDR3 region has 17 residues. CDR3 region: CASSSPTSGSGADTQYF. Here the CDR3 DNA reads TGTGCCAGCAGCTCCCCGACTAGCGGGAGTGGGGCAGATACGCAGTATTTT. The whole variable domain, remainder taken from reference TRBV13 and TRBJ2-3, is AAGVIQSPRHLIKEKRETATLKCYPIPRHDTVYWYQQGPGQDPQFLISFYEKMQSDKGSIPDRFSAQQFSDYHSELNMSSLELGDSALYFCASSSPTSGSGADTQYFGPGTRLTVL.

This chain links TRBV7-9 with TRBJ2-5; either TRBD1 or TRBD2 may supply D (6 bases each). CDR1 and CDR2 from the germline V gene are SEHNR and FQNEAQ (reference sequence). The length of the CDR3 is 15 residues. V was shortened by 5 bases and J by 1 base, with 14 bases between the two germline ends. The DNA of the CDR3 is TGTGCCAGCAGCATTTTCGGGGGCCCCCAAGAGACCCAGTACTTC. Encoded protein: CASSIFGGPQETQYF.